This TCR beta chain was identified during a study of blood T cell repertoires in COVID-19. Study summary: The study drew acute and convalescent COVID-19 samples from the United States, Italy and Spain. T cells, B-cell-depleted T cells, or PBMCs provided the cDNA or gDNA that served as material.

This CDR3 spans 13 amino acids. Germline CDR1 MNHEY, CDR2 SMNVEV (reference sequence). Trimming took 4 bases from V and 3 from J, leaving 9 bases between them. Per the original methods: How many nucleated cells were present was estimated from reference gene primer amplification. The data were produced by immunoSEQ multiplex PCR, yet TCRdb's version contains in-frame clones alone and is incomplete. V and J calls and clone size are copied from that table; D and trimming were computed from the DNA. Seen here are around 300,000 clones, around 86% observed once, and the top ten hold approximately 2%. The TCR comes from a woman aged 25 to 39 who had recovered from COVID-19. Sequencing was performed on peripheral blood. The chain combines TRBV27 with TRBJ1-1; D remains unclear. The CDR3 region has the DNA TGTGCCAGCAGTTCTCCGGGGTACACTGAAGCTTTCTTT. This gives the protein CASSSPGYTEAFF.